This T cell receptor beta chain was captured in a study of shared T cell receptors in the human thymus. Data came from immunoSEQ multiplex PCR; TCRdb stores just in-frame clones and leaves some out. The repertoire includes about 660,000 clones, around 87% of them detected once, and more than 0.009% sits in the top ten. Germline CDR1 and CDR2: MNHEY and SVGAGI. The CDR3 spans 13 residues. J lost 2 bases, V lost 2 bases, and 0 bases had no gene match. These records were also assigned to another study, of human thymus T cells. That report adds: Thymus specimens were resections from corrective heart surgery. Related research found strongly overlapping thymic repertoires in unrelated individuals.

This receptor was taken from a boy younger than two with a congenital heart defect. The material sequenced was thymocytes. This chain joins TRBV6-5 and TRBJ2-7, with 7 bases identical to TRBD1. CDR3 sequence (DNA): TGTGCCAGCAGTTACAGGGGGCCCTACGAGCAGTACTTC. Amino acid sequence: CASSYRGPYEQYF.